These 30 T cell receptor beta chains were all obtained from the same sample, sequenced in a study of blood T cell repertoires in COVID-19. The assay was immunoSEQ multiplex PCR, and TCRdb's table has in-frame clones only and misses some. This sample carries more than 95,000 clones, roughly four fifths of them seen once, and the ten largest clones take more than 5.5%. The sequenced sample was peripheral blood. These receptors all come from a man between 60 and 75 years old with acute or convalescent COVID-19.

The V call is TRBV5-1, the J call TRBJ1-4; D may be TRBD1 (6 bases). The CDR3 length is 14 residues. V was cut by 3 bases and J by 5 bases, with 11 bases left in between. In germline, CDR1 is SGHRS, CDR2 YFSETQ. The CDR3, as DNA: TGCGCCAGCAGCTCCTCAACAGGGAATGAAAAACTGTTTTTT. Translation: CASSSSTGNEKLFF. Complete variable domain (other parts from reference TRBV5-1 and TRBJ1-4): KAGVTQTPRYLIKTRGQQVTLSCSPISGHRSVSWYQQTPGQGLQFLFEYFSETQRNKGNFPGRFSGRQFSNSRSEMNVSTLELGDSALYLCASSSSTGNEKLFFGSGTQLSVL.

The V gene is TRBV3-1 (or the pseudogene TRBV3-2), the J gene TRBJ2-1, with TRBD2 identical over 7 bases. Germline V gene sequence: CDR1 LGHDT, CDR2 YNNKEL (reference sequence). V was clipped by 4 bases and J by 3 bases; unmatched bases: 3. CDR3 length equals 14 residues. As DNA, the CDR3 is TGTGCCAGCAGCCCCCGGGACTACTACAATGAGCAGTTCTTC. As protein: CASSPRDYYNEQFF.

As for this clone: A read error may account for a junction end that differs from germline. The chain recombines TRBV5-1 with TRBJ2-7; 9 nucleotides agree with TRBD2. This CDR3 contains 13 residues. The V gene's germline CDR1 is SGHRS and CDR2 YFSETQ. CDR3 in amino acids: CASSFPGAGGPFF. DNA for the CDR3: TGCGCCAGCAGCTTCCCTGGCGCGGGGGGGCCATTCTTC.

This clone was detected once. The V gene is TRBV7-9, the J gene TRBJ1-5; D uncertain. V dropped 0 bases and J dropped 6 bases, with 6 bases sitting between them. This CDR3 is 13 amino acids long. Germline values: CDR1 SEHNR, CDR2 FQNEAQ (reference sequence). CDR3 region: CASSLAQLQPQHF. The CDR3 DNA is TGTGCCAGCAGCTTAGCGCAACTTCAGCCCCAGCATTTT.

V and J are TRBV7-9 and TRBJ2-1, with 7 positions matching TRBD1. Germline CDR1 is SEHNR and CDR2 is FQNEAQ (reference sequence). This CDR3 has 14 residues. The V gene end was trimmed by 5 bases and the J gene end by 0 bases; junction bases not matched to a gene: 1. The CDR3 nucleotides are TGTGCCAGCAGCCCAGGGGGCTCCTACAATGAGCAGTTCTTC. It is translated as CASSPGGSYNEQFF.

The rearrangement uses TRBV7-2 and TRBJ1-2; D is perhaps TRBD1 (6 bases). This CDR3 region has 15 residues. V lost 3 bases to trimming and J lost 2 bases, with 13 bases between them. Germline V gene lookup returns CDR1 SGHTA and CDR2 FQGNSA. The CDR3 bases are TGTGCCAGCAGCTTTTACGGACAGAACAACTATGGCTACACCTTC. Translating it yields CASSFYGQNNYGYTF.

This chain uses TRBV24-1 with TRBJ2-1, with D maybe TRBD2 (6 bases). The CDR3 is made up of 16 amino acids. Germline values: CDR1 KGHDR, CDR2 SFDVKD. V was pared by 3 bases and J by 4 bases, with 15 bases between. CDR3 sequence (DNA): TGTGCCACCAGTGATGGGGGGAGTCAGGGTTACAATGAGCAGTTCTTC. Translating gives CATSDGGSQGYNEQFF.

The rearrangement joins TRBV4-1 to TRBJ2-5, with D possibly being TRBD2 (6 bases). This CDR3 is 15 amino acids long. V lost 0 bases and J lost 4, with 12 bases in between. The germline gives CDR1 MGHRA, CDR2 YSYEKL. CDR3 amino acids: CASSQEGRELETQYF. DNA for the CDR3: TGCGCCAGCAGCCAAGAAGGGCGGGAACTAGAGACCCAGTACTTC.

The chain employs TRBV6-2 or TRBV6-3 and TRBJ1-2; D ambiguous. The CDR3 is made up of 14 amino acids. The V gene's germline CDR1 is MNHEY and CDR2 SVGEGT. V was pared by 4 bases and J by 2 bases, with 11 bases between. This CDR3 is CASSSAGGNYGYTF. CDR3 DNA sequence: TGTGCCAGCAGTTCGGCAGGAGGGAACTATGGCTACACCTTC.

To note about this clone: The sample carries other DNA sequences with the same CDR3. The chain has TRBV6-5 and TRBJ2-7; D is uncertain. Germline CDR1 and CDR2: MNHEY and SVGAGI. Trimming pared 5 bases from V and 3 bases from J, leaving 8 bases between. This CDR3 has 12 amino acids. CDR3 coding DNA: TGTGCCAGCAGTACGGGTAACTACGAGCAGTACTTC. Translation: CASSTGNYEQYF.

CDR3 coding DNA: TGCAGCGTCGGGAAAAGTGGGACTAGCAACAATGAGCAGTTCTTC. It encodes CSVGKSGTSNNEQFF. V usage is TRBV29-1 and J usage is TRBJ2-1, with 9 positions matching TRBD2. J was trimmed by 5 bases and V by 6 bases; bases with no gene match: 11. CDR1 is SQVTM and CDR2 is ANQGSEA in the germline V gene. The CDR3 extends over 15 amino acids.

The rearrangement links TRBV5-1 to TRBJ2-1; tentatively, D is TRBD2 (5 bases). The germline gives CDR1 SGHRS, CDR2 YFSETQ. Trimming took 2 bases from V and 7 from J, leaving 13 bases between them. The CDR3 consists of 14 residues. The CDR3 here is CASSFTGTVNEQFF. The CDR3 nucleotides are TGCGCCAGCAGCTTTACGGGAACCGTTAATGAGCAGTTCTTC.

The chain combines TRBV3-1 (or the pseudogene TRBV3-2) with TRBJ2-1; 8 bases are a match to TRBD1. The germline V gene has CDR1 LGHDT and CDR2 YNNKEL (reference sequence). The CDR3 has 16 residues. The trim removed 6 bases at V and 7 bases at J, leaving 14 bases unmatched. As DNA, the CDR3 is TGTGCCAGCAGTCCTCAGGGGGCGGCCGTGAGGAATGAGCAGTTCTTC. This codes for CASSPQGAAVRNEQFF.

The chain uses TRBV6-5 and TRBJ2-5; possible D gene TRBD1, 5 bases. This CDR3 has 14 amino acids. The ends were cut back, 5 bases at V and 7 bases at J, with 17 bases in the middle. CDR1 MNHEY and CDR2 SVGAGI come from the germline V gene. The CDR3 DNA follows: TGTGCCAGCAGTACCCGTGAAGGGGCTGTGACCCAGTACTTC. Protein sequence: CASSTREGAVTQYF.

CDR3 in DNA: TGTGCCAGCAGTTACCGGGGACACGGTGGGTTTCGGGAAAAACTGTTTTTT. Translated: CASSYRGHGGFREKLFF. The V gene is TRBV27, the J gene TRBJ1-4, with D possibly TRBD1 on 6 matching bases. The V and J ends lost 4 bases and 8 bases respectively, with 23 bases between them. CDR3 length equals 17 residues. Germline V gene sequence: CDR1 MNHEY, CDR2 SMNVEV (reference sequence).

The chain is built from TRBV5-1 and TRBJ2-7, with D perhaps matching TRBD1 (5 bases). V gave up 0 bases and J gave up 3 bases, with 16 bases separating them. CDR1 SGHRS and CDR2 YFSETQ come from the germline V gene. CDR3 length: 16 amino acids. CDR3: CASSLGRGRGIYEQYF. CDR3 nucleotides: TGCGCCAGCAGCTTGGGAAGGGGTCGCGGTATCTACGAGCAGTACTTC.

This clone was seen only a few times. This chain uses TRBV4-1 with TRBJ1-2; maybe TRBD1 (6 bases). V shed 1 base and J shed 0 bases, with 12 bases lying between them. The CDR3 consists of 16 residues. CDR1 and CDR2 (germline): MGHRA, YSYEKL. CDR3 loop: CASSQVGAGANYGYTF. In DNA, the CDR3 is TGCGCCAGCAGCCAAGTTGGGGCAGGGGCTAACTATGGCTACACCTTC.

The chain has TRBV2 and TRBJ1-1; D remains unclear. Germline CDR1 SNHLY, CDR2 FYNNEI. This CDR3 contains 11 residues. Trimming stripped 7 bases from V and 5 bases from J, with 8 bases between. As DNA, the CDR3 is TGTGCCAGCAAGCGGGAGACTGAAGCTTTCTTT. Translation: CASKRETEAFF.

The chain has TRBV3-1 (or the pseudogene TRBV3-2) and TRBJ2-7, with TRBD2 matching over 8 bases. Germline V gives CDR1 LGHDT, CDR2 YNNKEL (reference sequence). V lost 4 bases, J lost 4 bases, and 12 bases stayed unmatched. CDR3 length: 16 residues. CDR3 region: CASSRKDGGVRYEQYF. The DNA for the CDR3 is TGTGCCAGCAGCCGAAAAGACGGGGGGGTACGATACGAGCAGTACTTC.

This clone has just a few counts. The V gene is TRBV18, the J gene TRBJ1-2; TRBD1 might be the D (5 bases). Germline V gene data show CDR1 as KGHSH and CDR2 as LQKENI. The CDR3 is 12 amino acids. The V end was cut by 3 bases, the J end by 7 bases, with 9 bases between. The CDR3 sequence: CASSPTGGGYTF. CDR3 DNA sequence: TGTGCCAGCTCACCCACCGGGGGTGGCTACACCTTC. The full variable domain, with the rest looked up from reference TRBV18 and TRBJ1-2, is NAGVMQNPRHLVRRRGQEARLRCSPMKGHSHVYWYRQLPEEGLKFMVYLQKENIIDESGMPKERFSAEFPKEGPSILRIQQVVRGDSAAYFCASSPTGGGYTFGSGTRLTVV.

The chain recombines TRBV14 with TRBJ2-3; TRBD1 agrees at 8 bases. The CDR3 totals 15 residues. J was trimmed by 0 bases and V by 6 bases; bases with no gene match: 5. Germline CDR1 is SGHDN and CDR2 is FVKESK. CDR3 region: CASRATGASTDTQYF. Written as DNA, the CDR3 is TGTGCCAGCAGAGCGACAGGGGCAAGCACAGATACGCAGTATTTT. Full variable domain (remainder filled in from reference TRBV14 and TRBJ2-3): EAGVTQFPSHSVIEKGQTVTLRCDPISGHDNLYWYRRVMGKEIKFLLHFVKESKQDESGMPNNRFLAERTGGTYSTLKVQPAELEDSGVYFCASRATGASTDTQYFGPGTRLTVL.

This clone was counted between two and nine times. The chain couples TRBV20-1 to TRBJ2-3, with 8 bases identical to TRBD2. Trimming cost V 3 bases and J 2 bases; bases outside gene matches: 10. The CDR3 is 16 residues long. CDR1 is DFQATT and CDR2 is SNEGSKA in the germline V gene (reference sequence). The CDR3 sequence: CSASGGSGGDTDTQYF. The CDR3 DNA reads TGCAGTGCTAGTGGAGGGTCGGGGGGGGACACAGATACGCAGTATTTT.

This sequence joins TRBV29-1 and TRBJ1-1, with 8 bases fitting TRBD1. The CDR3 is 15 residues long. CDR1 and CDR2 from the germline V gene are SQVTM and ANQGSEA. Germline trimming cut 6 bases from V and 0 bases from J; bases unmatched to any gene: 9. The CDR3 region is CSVAGTGKMNTEAFF. CDR3 nucleotide sequence: TGCAGCGTGGCTGGGACAGGAAAAATGAACACTGAAGCTTTCTTT.

V gene TRBV3-1 (or the pseudogene TRBV3-2) combines with J gene TRBJ2-6, with 12 bases that match TRBD2. This CDR3 is 19 amino acids long. The J segment lost 0 bases and the V segment lost 2 bases, leaving 5 bases of the junction unmatched. CDR1 is LGHDT and CDR2 is YNNKEL in the germline V gene (reference sequence). Written as DNA, the CDR3 is TGTGCCAGCAGCCAAACTACTAGCGGGGGGAGCTCTGGGGCCAACGTCCTGACTTTC. Protein: CASSQTTSGGSSGANVLTF.

This chain links TRBV5-1 with TRBJ1-2, with 7 bases aligning to TRBD1. V trimming: 0 bases; J trimming: 2 bases; junction bases outside the gene matches: 7. CDR1 SGHRS and CDR2 YFSETQ come from the germline V gene. This CDR3 spans 16 amino acids. In nucleotides, the CDR3 is TGCGCCAGCAGCTTGGAGGCAGGGGGTAGGAACTATGGCTACACCTTC. This sequence encodes CASSLEAGGRNYGYTF. Supplemented by reference TRBV5-1 and TRBJ1-2, the full variable domain reads KAGVTQTPRYLIKTRGQQVTLSCSPISGHRSVSWYQQTPGQGLQFLFEYFSETQRNKGNFPGRFSGRQFSNSRSEMNVSTLELGDSALYLCASSLEAGGRNYGYTFGSGTRLTVV.

This clone came up a few times. Other nucleotide sequences from this sample produce the same CDR3. This sequence joins TRBV5-1 and TRBJ1-1; D gene ambiguous. CDR1 SGHRS and CDR2 YFSETQ come from the germline V gene. V shed 2 bases and J shed 1 base, with 6 bases lying between them. The CDR3 is made up of 13 amino acids. CDR3 bases: TGCGCCAGCAGCTTACAGAGGAACACTGAAGCTTTCTTT. Its protein is CASSLQRNTEAFF.

This chain links TRBV5-1 with TRBJ2-1; 13 nucleotides match TRBD2. V lost 3 bases and J lost 7; bases outside the gene matches: 7. Germline V gives CDR1 SGHRS, CDR2 YFSETQ. The length of the CDR3 is 16 residues. The CDR3, as DNA: TGCGCCAGCAGCTCCTTGCCGGGACTAGCGGGGAATGAGCAGTTCTTC. This gives the protein CASSSLPGLAGNEQFF.

The V gene is TRBV24-1, the J gene TRBJ2-7; D unresolved. Looked up from germline, CDR1 is KGHDR and CDR2 is SFDVKD. V lost 5 bases and J 5 bases, leaving 15 bases between the germline ends. This CDR3 comprises 14 residues. This CDR3 reads CATSAWLVPHEQYF. As DNA, the CDR3 is TGTGCCACCAGTGCATGGCTAGTCCCCCACGAGCAGTACTTC.

This clone was counted between two and nine times. The chain uses TRBV7-9 and TRBJ1-4, with 7 bases identical to TRBD1. The CDR3 is made up of 14 amino acids. After removal of 6 bases from V and 5 bases from J, the junction contained 6 bases not matched to a gene. Germline CDR1 is SEHNR and CDR2 is FQNEAQ (reference sequence). CDR3 residues: CASRKQGQNEKLFF. The CDR3 DNA reads TGTGCCAGCAGAAAACAGGGACAGAATGAAAAACTGTTTTTT.

There are a few counts of this clone. The V call is TRBV19, the J call TRBJ1-1, with 10 nucleotides matching TRBD1. Trimming at V came to 5 bases and at J to 0 bases, leaving 12 bases not matched to a gene. The germline V gene encodes CDR1 LNHDA and CDR2 SQIVND (reference sequence). CDR3 length equals 18 residues. The CDR3 coding sequence is TGTGCCAGTAGTCCCATCTCTGGGACAGGGGAATTGAACACTGAAGCTTTCTTT. It specifies CASSPISGTGELNTEAFF.